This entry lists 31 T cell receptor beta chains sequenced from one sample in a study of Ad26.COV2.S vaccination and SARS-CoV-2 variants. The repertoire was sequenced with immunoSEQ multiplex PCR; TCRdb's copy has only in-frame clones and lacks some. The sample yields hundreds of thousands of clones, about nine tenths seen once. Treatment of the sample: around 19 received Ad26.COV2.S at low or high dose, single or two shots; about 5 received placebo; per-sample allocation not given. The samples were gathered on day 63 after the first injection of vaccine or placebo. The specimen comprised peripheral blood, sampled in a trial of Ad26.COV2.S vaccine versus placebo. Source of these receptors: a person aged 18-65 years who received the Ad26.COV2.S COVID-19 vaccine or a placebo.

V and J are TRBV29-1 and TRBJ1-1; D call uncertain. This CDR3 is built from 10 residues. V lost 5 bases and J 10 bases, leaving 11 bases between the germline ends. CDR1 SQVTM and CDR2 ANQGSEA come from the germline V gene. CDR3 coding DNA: TGCAGCGTTTGGGGTTCGGGAGCTTTCTTT. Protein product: CSVWGSGAFF. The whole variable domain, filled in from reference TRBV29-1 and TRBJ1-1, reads SAVISQKPSRDICQRGTSLTIQCQVDSQVTMMFWYRQQPGQSLTLIATANQGSEATYESGFVIDKFPISRPNLTFSTLTVSNMSPEDSSIYLCSVWGSGAFFGQGTRLTVV.

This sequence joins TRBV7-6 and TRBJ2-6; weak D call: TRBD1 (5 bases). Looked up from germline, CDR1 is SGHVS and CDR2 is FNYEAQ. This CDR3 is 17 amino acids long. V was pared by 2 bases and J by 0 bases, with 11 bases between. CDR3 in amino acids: CASSLLDKSSGANVLTF. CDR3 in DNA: TGTGCCAGCAGCTTACTGGACAAGAGCTCTGGGGCCAACGTCCTGACTTTC.

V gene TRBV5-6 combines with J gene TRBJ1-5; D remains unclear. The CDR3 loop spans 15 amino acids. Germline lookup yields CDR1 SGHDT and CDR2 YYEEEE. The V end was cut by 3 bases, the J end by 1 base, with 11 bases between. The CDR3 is CASSSLELSNQPQHF. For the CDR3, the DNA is TGTGCCAGCAGCTCGCTTGAGTTAAGCAATCAGCCCCAGCATTTT.

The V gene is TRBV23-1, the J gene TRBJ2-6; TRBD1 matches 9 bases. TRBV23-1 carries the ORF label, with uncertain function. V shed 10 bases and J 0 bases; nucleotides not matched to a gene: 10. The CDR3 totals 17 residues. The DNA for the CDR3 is TGCGCCACACCTAACAGGGGGCCCCACTCTGGGGCCAACGTCCTGACTTTC. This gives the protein CATPNRGPHSGANVLTF.

CDR3: CASSSLGNTIYF. CDR3 DNA sequence: TGTGCCAGCAGCAGCCTGGGAAACACCATATATTTT. The chain employs TRBV3-1 (or the pseudogene TRBV3-2) and TRBJ1-3; D remains ambiguous. The CDR3 covers 12 residues. Looked up from germline, CDR1 is LGHDT and CDR2 is YNNKEL (reference sequence). Trimming removed 5 bases from V and 4 bases from J, with 6 bases in between.

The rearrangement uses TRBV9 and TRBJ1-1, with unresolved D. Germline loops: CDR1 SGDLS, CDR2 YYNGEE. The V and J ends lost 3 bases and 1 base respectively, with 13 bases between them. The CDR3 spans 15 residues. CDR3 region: CASSAREGTNTEAFF. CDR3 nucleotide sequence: TGTGCCAGCAGCGCCCGGGAAGGAACGAACACTGAAGCTTTCTTT. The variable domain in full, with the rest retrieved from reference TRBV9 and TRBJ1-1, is DSGVTQTPKHLITATGQRVTLRCSPRSGDLSVYWYQQSLDQGLQFLIQYYNGEERAKGNILERFSAQQFPDLHSELNLSSLELGDSALYFCASSAREGTNTEAFFGQGTRLTVV.

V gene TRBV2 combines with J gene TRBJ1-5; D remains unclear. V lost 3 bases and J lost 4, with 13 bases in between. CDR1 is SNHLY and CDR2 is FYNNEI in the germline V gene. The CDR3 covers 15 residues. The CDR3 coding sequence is TGTGCCAGCAGTGATAGAGGTCCTAGAAATCAGCCCCAGCATTTT. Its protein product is CASSDRGPRNQPQHF.

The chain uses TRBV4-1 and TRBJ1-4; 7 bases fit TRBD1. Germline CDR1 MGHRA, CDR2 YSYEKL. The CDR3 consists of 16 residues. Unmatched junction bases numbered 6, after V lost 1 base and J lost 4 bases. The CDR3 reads CASSQGGGTVNEKLFF. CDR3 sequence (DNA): TGCGCCAGCAGCCAAGGTGGTGGGACAGTTAATGAAAAACTGTTTTTT.

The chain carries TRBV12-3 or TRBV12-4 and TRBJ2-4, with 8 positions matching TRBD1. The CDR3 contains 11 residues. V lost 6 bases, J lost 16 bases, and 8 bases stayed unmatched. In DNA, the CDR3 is TGTGCCAGCAGCCCAGGACAGGGTGAATACTTC. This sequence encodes CASSPGQGEYF.

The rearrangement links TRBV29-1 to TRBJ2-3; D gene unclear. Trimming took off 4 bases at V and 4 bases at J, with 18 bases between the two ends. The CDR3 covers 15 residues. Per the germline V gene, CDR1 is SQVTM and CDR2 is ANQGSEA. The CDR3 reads CSVGLGSTAADTQYF. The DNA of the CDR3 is TGCAGCGTTGGCCTTGGGTCTACCGCGGCAGATACGCAGTATTTT.

This CDR3 reads CASSLAGGPDTDTQYF. In DNA form, the CDR3 reads TGTGCCAGCAGCCTAGCGGGGGGGCCCGACACAGATACGCAGTATTTT. This sequence joins TRBV9 and TRBJ2-3; 12 bases match TRBD2. Per germline, CDR1 SGDLS and CDR2 YYNGEE. The CDR3 has 16 residues. V trimming: 4 bases; J trimming: 2 bases; junction bases outside the gene matches: 5. Together with reference TRBV9 and TRBJ2-3, the CDR3 gives the full variable domain: DSGVTQTPKHLITATGQRVTLRCSPRSGDLSVYWYQQSLDQGLQFLIQYYNGEERAKGNILERFSAQQFPDLHSELNLSSLELGDSALYFCASSLAGGPDTDTQYFGPGTRLTVL.

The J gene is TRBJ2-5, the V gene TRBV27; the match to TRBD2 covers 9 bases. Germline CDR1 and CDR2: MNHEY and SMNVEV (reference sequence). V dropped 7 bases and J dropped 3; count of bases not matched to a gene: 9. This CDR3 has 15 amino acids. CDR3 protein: CASNRASGGKETQYF. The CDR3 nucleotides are TGTGCCAGCAACCGGGCCAGCGGGGGGAAAGAGACCCAGTACTTC.

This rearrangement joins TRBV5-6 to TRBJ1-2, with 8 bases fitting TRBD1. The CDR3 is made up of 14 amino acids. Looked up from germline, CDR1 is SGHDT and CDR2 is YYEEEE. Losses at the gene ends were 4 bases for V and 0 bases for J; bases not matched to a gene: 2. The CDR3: CASSQGASNYGYTF. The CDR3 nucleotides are TGTGCCAGCAGCCAGGGGGCTTCTAACTATGGCTACACCTTC.

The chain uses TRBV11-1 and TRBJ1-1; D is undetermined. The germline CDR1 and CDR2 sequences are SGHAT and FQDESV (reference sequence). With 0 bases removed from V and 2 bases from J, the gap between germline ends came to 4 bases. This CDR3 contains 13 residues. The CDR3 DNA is TGTGCCAGCAGCTTAGCCGAAAACACTGAAGCTTTCTTT. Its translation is CASSLAENTEAFF.

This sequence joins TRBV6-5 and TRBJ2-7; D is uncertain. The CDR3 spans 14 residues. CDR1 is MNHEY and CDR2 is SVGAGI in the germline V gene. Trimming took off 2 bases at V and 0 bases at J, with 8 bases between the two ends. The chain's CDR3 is CASSYASDSYEQYF. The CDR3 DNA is TGTGCCAGCAGTTACGCTAGTGACTCCTACGAGCAGTACTTC.

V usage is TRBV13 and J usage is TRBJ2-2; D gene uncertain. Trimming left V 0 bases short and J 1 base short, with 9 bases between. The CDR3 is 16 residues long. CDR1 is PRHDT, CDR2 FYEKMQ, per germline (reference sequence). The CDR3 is CASSLGPQRNTGELFF. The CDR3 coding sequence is TGTGCCAGCAGCTTAGGCCCTCAGAGGAACACCGGGGAGCTGTTTTTT.

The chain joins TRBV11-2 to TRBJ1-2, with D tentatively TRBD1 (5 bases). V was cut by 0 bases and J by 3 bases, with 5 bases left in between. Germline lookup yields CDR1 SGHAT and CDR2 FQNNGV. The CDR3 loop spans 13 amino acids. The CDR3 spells CASSLETDYGYTF. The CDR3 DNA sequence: TGTGCCAGCAGCTTAGAGACAGACTATGGCTACACCTTC.

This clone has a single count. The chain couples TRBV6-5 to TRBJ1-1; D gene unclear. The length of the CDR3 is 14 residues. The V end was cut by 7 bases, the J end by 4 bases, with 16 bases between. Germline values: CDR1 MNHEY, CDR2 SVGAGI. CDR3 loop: CASTSRGVGTEAFF. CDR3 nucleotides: TGTGCCAGCACCTCCCGCGGGGTTGGCACTGAAGCTTTCTTT.

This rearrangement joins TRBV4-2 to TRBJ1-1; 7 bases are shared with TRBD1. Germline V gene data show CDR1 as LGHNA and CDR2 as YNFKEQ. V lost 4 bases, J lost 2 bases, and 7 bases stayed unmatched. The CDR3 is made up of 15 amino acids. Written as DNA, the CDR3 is TGTGCCAGCAGCCTAGAGACAGGGCCCAACACTGAAGCTTTCTTT. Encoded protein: CASSLETGPNTEAFF.

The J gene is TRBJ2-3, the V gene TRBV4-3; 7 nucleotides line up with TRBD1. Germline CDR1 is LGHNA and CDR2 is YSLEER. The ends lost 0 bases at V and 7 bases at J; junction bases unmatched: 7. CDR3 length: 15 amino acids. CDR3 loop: CASSQDVGTVNTQYF. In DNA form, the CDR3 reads TGCGCCAGCAGCCAAGATGTGGGGACAGTTAATACGCAGTATTTT.

CDR3 in amino acids: CASSISGTLNFHTEAFF. CDR3 DNA: TGTGCCAGCAGTATCTCCGGGACCCTAAATTTCCACACTGAAGCTTTCTTT. This sequence joins TRBV7-8 and TRBJ1-1; the D gene is possibly TRBD1 (5 bases). CDR3 length: 17 residues. Germline CDR1 and CDR2: SGHVS and FQNEAQ. The germline V and J ends were trimmed by 6 bases and 3 bases, with 23 bases remaining between them.

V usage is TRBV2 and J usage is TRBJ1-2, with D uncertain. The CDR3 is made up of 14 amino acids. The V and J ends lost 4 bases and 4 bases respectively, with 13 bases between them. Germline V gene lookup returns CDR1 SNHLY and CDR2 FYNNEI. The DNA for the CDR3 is TGTGCCAGCAGTGTACAAGGGTCGGGCTATGGCTACACCTTC. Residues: CASSVQGSGYGYTF.

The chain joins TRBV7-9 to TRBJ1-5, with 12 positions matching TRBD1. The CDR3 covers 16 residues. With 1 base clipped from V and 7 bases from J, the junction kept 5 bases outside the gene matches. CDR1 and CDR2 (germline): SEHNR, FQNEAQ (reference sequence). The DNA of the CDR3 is TGTGCCAGCAGCTTAGAGGGGACAGGGGGCGGGCAGCCCCAGCATTTT. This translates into CASSLEGTGGGQPQHF.

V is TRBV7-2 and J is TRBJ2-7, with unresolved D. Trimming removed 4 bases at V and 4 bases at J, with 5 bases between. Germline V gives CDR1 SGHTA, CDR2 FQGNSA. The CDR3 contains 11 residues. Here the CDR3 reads CASSSDYEQYF. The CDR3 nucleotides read TGTGCCAGCAGCTCAGATTACGAGCAGTACTTC.

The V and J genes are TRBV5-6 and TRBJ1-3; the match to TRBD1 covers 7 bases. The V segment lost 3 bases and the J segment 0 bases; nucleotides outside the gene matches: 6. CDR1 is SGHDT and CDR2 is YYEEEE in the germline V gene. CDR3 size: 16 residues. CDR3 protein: CASSYGTALSGNTIYF. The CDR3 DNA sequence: TGTGCCAGCAGCTACGGGACAGCGCTCTCTGGAAACACCATATATTTT.

CDR3: CAISEQLQETQYF. In DNA, the CDR3 is TGTGCCATCAGCGAGCAGCTCCAAGAGACCCAGTACTTC. The genes are TRBV10-3 and TRBJ2-5; D uncertain. Germline V lookup: CDR1 ENHRY, CDR2 SYGVKD. The V end lost 6 bases, the J end lost 1 base, and 9 bases lay between the germline ends. The CDR3 is made up of 13 amino acids.

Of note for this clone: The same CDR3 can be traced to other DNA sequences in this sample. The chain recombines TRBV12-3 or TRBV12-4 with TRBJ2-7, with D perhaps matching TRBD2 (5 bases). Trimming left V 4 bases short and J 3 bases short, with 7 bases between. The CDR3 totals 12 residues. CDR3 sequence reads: CASSSRGYEQYF. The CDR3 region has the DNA TGTGCCAGCAGTTCCCGGGGCTACGAGCAGTACTTC.

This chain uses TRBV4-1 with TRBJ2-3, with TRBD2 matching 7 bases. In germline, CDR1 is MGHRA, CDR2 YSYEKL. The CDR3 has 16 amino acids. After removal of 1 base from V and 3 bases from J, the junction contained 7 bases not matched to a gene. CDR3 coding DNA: TGCGCCAGCAGCCAAGCCGGTGCCGGGGGGACAGATACGCAGTATTTT. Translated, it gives CASSQAGAGGTDTQYF.

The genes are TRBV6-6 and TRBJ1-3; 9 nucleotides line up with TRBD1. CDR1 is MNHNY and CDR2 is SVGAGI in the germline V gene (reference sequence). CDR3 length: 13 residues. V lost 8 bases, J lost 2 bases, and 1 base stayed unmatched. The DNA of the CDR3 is TGTGCCAGCTGGACAGGGGCTGGAAACACCATATATTTT. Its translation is CASWTGAGNTIYF.

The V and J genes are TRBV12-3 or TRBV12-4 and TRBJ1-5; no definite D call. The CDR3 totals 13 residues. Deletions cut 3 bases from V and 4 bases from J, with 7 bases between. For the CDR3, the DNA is TGTGCCAGCAGTTTTTTAGGGAATCAGCCCCAGCATTTT. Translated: CASSFLGNQPQHF.

The CDR3 loop is CASSPPGPYGYTF. DNA of the CDR3: TGTGCCAGCTCACCACCGGGGCCCTATGGCTACACCTTC. The V and J genes are TRBV18 and TRBJ1-2; D is perhaps TRBD1 (5 bases). CDR3 length: 13 amino acids. Looked up from germline, CDR1 is KGHSH and CDR2 is LQKENI. V dropped 0 bases and J dropped 4 bases, with 6 bases sitting between them. Using reference TRBV18 and TRBJ1-2 for the parts outside the CDR3, the full variable domain is NAGVMQNPRHLVRRRGQEARLRCSPMKGHSHVYWYRQLPEEGLKFMVYLQKENIIDESGMPKERFSAEFPKEGPSILRIQQVVRGDSAAYFCASSPPGPYGYTFGSGTRLTVV.